The present T cell receptor (beta chain) was sequenced within a study of blood T cell repertoires in COVID-19. Study as a whole: Sites in the United States, Italy and Spain provided acute and convalescent COVID-19 samples.

V was clipped by 1 base and J by 1 base, with 4 bases between them. The germline gives CDR1 LGHNA, CDR2 YSLEER. CDR3 length equals 13 residues. Original processing methods: Amplified reference gene primers provided the basis for estimating nucleated cell counts. Sequenced by immunoSEQ multiplex PCR; TCRdb stores in-frame clones only, minus some. The V and J calls and the clone size are those of that table, but D and trimming were determined from the DNA. The data contain roughly 310,000 clones, roughly 90% of them seen just once; the ten biggest clones take up approximately 4%. Material for sequencing was peripheral blood. The rearrangement uses TRBV4-3 and TRBJ1-1; D ambiguous. The source is a woman aged 45-59 years with active or convalescent COVID-19. The CDR3 bases are TGCGCCAGCAGCCAAGGCAGGAACACTGAAGCTTTCTTT. As protein: CASSQGRNTEAFF.